The clone carrying this T cell receptor (beta chain) was counted a few times. What it binds is unknown. The data belong to a study of T-cell memory formation after mild COVID-19. Study-level points and caveats: CD4/CD8 balance characterized clones contracting day 15 to 85, and CD4+ skew characterized later expanders. The appearance of some responding clones in pre-infection memory suggested that cross-reactive memory joined.

The germline V gene has CDR1 DFQATT and CDR2 SNEGSKA (reference sequence). V trimming: 1 base; J trimming: 5 bases; junction bases outside the gene matches: 11. The CDR3 extends over 16 amino acids. TCRdb itself ran the 5' RACE reads through MiXCR, one entry per CDR3 protein. Of around 340,000 distinct CDR3 sequences listed, around 15% were seen once; the top ten hold approximately 20%. What was sequenced was PBMCs or a T cell subset sorted from them (not recorded which). The chain links TRBV20-1 to TRBJ2-3, with 8 bases matching TRBD2. This TCR was recovered from a man younger than 35 who had mild COVID-19 (a few samples of this study predate the infection). Cell type and time point are not known. The DNA for the CDR3 is TGCAGTGCTAGAGTACTAAGTAGCGGGGCCGGAGATACGCAGTATTTT. It is translated as CSARVLSSGAGDTQYF.